The 15 T cell receptor beta chains below were found in one sample sequenced in a study of blood T cell repertoires in COVID-19. Assay used: immunoSEQ multiplex PCR; TCRdb lists only in-frame clones, some missing. The sample lists around 320,000 clones, 90% to 95% seen once, with about 4.2% in the top ten. The sample consisted of PBMCs or T cells enriched from blood (not recorded which). These receptors all come from a woman aged 25-40 years who had been exposed to COVID-19.

The chain has TRBV3-1 (or the pseudogene TRBV3-2) and TRBJ1-2; TRBD1 is a possible D gene (5 bases). There are 11 residues in the CDR3. Trimming stripped 4 bases from V and 13 bases from J, with 13 bases between. Germline CDR1 LGHDT, CDR2 YNNKEL (reference sequence). The CDR3 sequence: CASSLLEGVTF. The CDR3 DNA sequence: TGTGCCAGCAGCCTCTTAGAAGGGGTCACCTTC.

The CDR3 is CASSIGQGFRASEAFF. CDR3 nucleotide sequence: TGTGCCAGTAGTATTGGACAGGGATTTCGGGCTTCTGAAGCTTTCTTT. V is TRBV19 and J is TRBJ1-1; 8 bases align to TRBD1. Germline V gives CDR1 LNHDA, CDR2 SQIVND (reference sequence). CDR3 length: 16 residues. Losses at the gene ends were 3 bases for V and 6 bases for J; bases not matched to a gene: 12. Drawing the rest from reference TRBV19 and TRBJ1-1, the complete variable domain is DGGITQSPKYLFRKEGQNVTLSCEQNLNHDAMYWYRQDPGQGLRLIYYSQIVNDFQKGDIAEGYSVSREKKESFPLTVTSAQKNPTAFYLCASSIGQGFRASEAFFGQGTRLTVV.

V usage is TRBV7-7 and J usage is TRBJ2-5, with D possibly matching TRBD2 (7 bases). The CDR3 loop spans 15 amino acids. V was clipped by 1 base and J by 2 bases, with 11 bases between them. Germline assignment: CDR1 SSHAT and CDR2 FNYEAQ (reference sequence). The CDR3, as DNA: TGTGCCAGCAGCTTAGAGGGGGGGAGTCAAGAGACCCAGTACTTC. It encodes CASSLEGGSQETQYF.

There are a few counts of this clone. The chain joins TRBV7-8 to TRBJ2-1; 8 nucleotides match TRBD2. V shed 3 bases, J shed 4 bases, and the junction held 8 bases outside the gene matches. The CDR3 spans 16 residues. Germline loops: CDR1 SGHVS, CDR2 FQNEAQ. The CDR3 DNA is TGTGCCAGCAGCTTGGCGGGGGGCCAAATTTACAATGAGCAGTTCTTC. Its protein is CASSLAGGQIYNEQFF.

This chain joins TRBV27 and TRBJ2-7; 9 positions match TRBD2. J was trimmed by 6 bases and V by 2 bases; bases with no gene match: 5. The CDR3 covers 14 residues. CDR1 and CDR2 (germline): MNHEY, SMNVEV (reference sequence). CDR3 DNA sequence: TGTGCCAGCAGTTTAGCGGGGGGGCTGAGCGAGCAGTACTTC. Residues: CASSLAGGLSEQYF.

To note about this clone: At the DNA level, this CDR3 is encoded by other sequences in the same sample as well. The chain links TRBV20-1 to TRBJ1-4, with D maybe TRBD1 (5 bases). The CDR3 has 11 residues. Germline CDR1 is DFQATT and CDR2 is SNEGSKA (reference sequence). V was shortened by 3 bases and J by 8 bases, with 7 bases between the two germline ends. The DNA of the CDR3 is TGCAGTGCTAGTCGGGGGGAAAAACTGTTTTTT. This encodes CSASRGEKLFF.

The V gene is TRBV6-5, the J gene TRBJ1-2; perhaps TRBD1 as D (5 bases). The CDR3 length is 13 residues. CDR1 and CDR2 (germline): MNHEY, SVGAGI. V was trimmed by 3 bases and J by 2 bases, leaving 7 bases between them. The CDR3 nucleotides are TGTGCCAGCAGTTATCAGGGAAACTATGGCTACACCTTC. Amino acids: CASSYQGNYGYTF.

V and J are TRBV7-9 and TRBJ1-6; the match to TRBD1 covers 7 bases. The CDR3 is made up of 15 amino acids. V lost 6 bases, J lost 3 bases, and 5 bases stayed unmatched. Per the germline V gene, CDR1 is SEHNR and CDR2 is FQNEAQ (reference sequence). CDR3 in DNA: TGTGCCAGCAGAAAAGACAGGGACTATAATTCACCCCTCCACTTT. It codes for CASRKDRDYNSPLHF.

V gene TRBV6-5 combines with J gene TRBJ2-7, with a tentative D call TRBD1 (6 bases). The CDR3 consists of 13 residues. V gave up 6 bases and J gave up 0 bases, with 9 bases separating them. The germline CDR1 and CDR2 sequences are MNHEY and SVGAGI. This CDR3 reads CASSDRSSYEQYF. For the CDR3, the DNA is TGTGCCAGCAGCGACAGGAGCTCCTACGAGCAGTACTTC.

V and J are TRBV25-1 and TRBJ1-1; no clear D gene. The V and J ends lost 3 bases and 5 bases respectively, with 10 bases between them. Germline V gene data show CDR1 as MGHDK and CDR2 as SYGVNS. There are 13 residues in the CDR3. In DNA form, the CDR3 reads TGTGCCAGCAGTGATATTCGGGGAACTGAAGCTTTCTTT. This translates into CASSDIRGTEAFF.

This chain joins TRBV4-3 and TRBJ2-3, with D maybe TRBD1 (5 bases). Trimming pared 0 bases from V and 6 bases from J, leaving 19 bases between. CDR3 length: 17 amino acids. From germline, CDR1 is LGHNA and CDR2 YSLEER. The CDR3 nucleotides read TGCGCCAGCAGCCAAGAGGCAGTAGGGGTCACGTCGGATACGCAGTATTTT. Residues: CASSQEAVGVTSDTQYF.

The chain uses TRBV29-1 and TRBJ2-5; D gene uncertain. Trimming shortened V by 7 bases and J by 7 bases, and 10 bases separated the two germline ends. This CDR3 region has 10 residues. The germline V gene encodes CDR1 SQVTM and CDR2 ANQGSEA. In nucleotides, the CDR3 is TGCAGCGCAGAGGAAGGGACCCAGTACTTC. Amino acids: CSAEEGTQYF.

The rearrangement uses TRBV4-1 and TRBJ1-4; D is perhaps TRBD1 (5 bases). CDR3 size: 15 residues. The germline gives CDR1 MGHRA, CDR2 YSYEKL. Trimming removed 0 bases from V and 8 bases from J, with 13 bases in between. The CDR3 coding sequence is TGCGCCAGCAGCCAAGAGCGAAGGGGTGAGGAAAAACTGTTTTTT. Translated, it gives CASSQERRGEEKLFF.

The rearrangement uses TRBV6-5 and TRBJ1-1, with 9 bases fitting TRBD1. Germline CDR1 is MNHEY and CDR2 is SVGAGI. V lost 5 bases to trimming and J lost 3 bases; unmatched junction nucleotides: 4. The CDR3 sequence is 14 residues long. CDR3 loop: CASSPGTGYTEAFF. The CDR3 DNA follows: TGTGCCAGCAGTCCCGGGACAGGGTACACTGAAGCTTTCTTT.

CDR3 region: CASSLLGDNSPLHF. Here the CDR3 DNA reads TGCGCCAGCAGCTTGCTAGGGGATAATTCACCCCTCCACTTT. This chain uses TRBV5-1 with TRBJ1-6; possible D gene TRBD1, 5 bases. V dropped 1 base and J dropped 5 bases, with 7 bases sitting between them. CDR1 is SGHRS and CDR2 is YFSETQ in the germline V gene. CDR3 length: 14 amino acids.